The present T cell receptor (beta chain) was sequenced within a study of human CD8 memory T cell subsets. Considering frequency, this clonotype is medium-sized. Construction of TCR beta libraries was accomplished by means of UMI-labeled 5' RACE. TCRdb re-called the 5' RACE reads and gives one entry per CDR3 protein, without DNA. Seen in this sample are over 8,000 distinct CDR3 sequences; the ten most common clones hold approximately 9.6%. This CDR3 region has 14 residues. CDR1 is SGHRS, CDR2 YFSETQ, per germline. The TCR sequence derives from a human donor in good health. The rearrangement uses TRBV5-1 and TRBJ2-3; there is no DNA to check the TCRdb D call of TRBD2. The sequencing sample was made of CD8+ stem-like memory T cells (TSCM and TCM) sorted from PBMCs. Sample subset: stem-like memory CD8 T cells (TSTEM), CCR7+ PD-1- TIGIT-. CDR3 loop: CASSFRSAPDTQYF. Full variable domain (outside the CDR3, taken from reference TRBV5-1 and TRBJ2-3): KAGVTQTPRYLIKTRGQQVTLSCSPISGHRSVSWYQQTPGQGLQFLFEYFSETQRNKGNFPGRFSGRQFSNSRSEMNVSTLELGDSALYLCASSFRSAPDTQYFGPGTRLTVL.